One T cell receptor (beta chain) is described in this entry. The data were taken from a study of T-cell reconstitution after alpha-beta-depleted transplantation in children. V dropped 5 bases and J dropped 1; count of bases not matched to a gene: 7. Germline CDR1 reads SGHKS; CDR2 reads YYEKEE (reference sequence). CDR3 size: 16 residues. The TCRbeta library incorporated unique molecular identifiers. Each CDR3 protein gets one entry after TCRdb re-called the PCR reads with MiXCR. Seen here are over 550,000 distinct CDR3 sequences, roughly a tenth observed once, and the top ten hold less than 5%. Sequenced material: PBMCs from the stem cell graft donor, taken from the stem cell graft. The origin of this receptor is a human donor who donated a stem cell graft to a child with acute myeloid leukemia. This rearrangement joins TRBV5-5 to TRBJ1-4, with 8 positions matching TRBD1. CDR3 sequence: CASRRAGGGTNEKLFF. CDR3 nucleotide sequence: TGTGCCAGCAGGCGGGCAGGGGGCGGAACTAATGAAAAACTGTTTTTT.